The next 13 T cell receptor beta chains were all read from a single sample in a study of shared clonotypes between healthy human individuals (dated by TCRdb to 2018 to 2021). Library preparation was by the immunoSEQ multiplex PCR assay. What TCRdb holds here is the immuneACCESS table cut down to in-frame rearrangements. Part of the clones is not present; checked against another copy, under half of the missing clones reflect an unresolved V gene, and the others are unexplained. The sample profile shows approximately 1,500,000 clones; around 95% of them were found once. The top ten clones comprise over 1% of the sample. Material: naive CD4+ T cells sorted from blood. Explained via the paper, the cell subset or site label denotes: CD45RA+ positively selected. These receptors originate from a man younger than 45 in good health.

This clone was detected only once. The chain employs TRBV18 and TRBJ2-7; D is undetermined. The germline V gene has CDR1 KGHSH and CDR2 LQKENI. Trimming stripped 3 bases from V and 6 bases from J, with 15 bases between. This CDR3 comprises 14 residues. The CDR3 is CASSPPRAGSEQYF. As DNA, the CDR3 is TGTGCCAGCTCACCGCCCCGAGCAGGTTCCGAGCAGTACTTC.

This chain connects TRBV18 to TRBJ1-1; TRBD1 agrees at 8 bases. V trimming: 5 bases; J trimming: 0 bases; junction bases outside the gene matches: 2. The CDR3 totals 14 residues. Per germline, CDR1 KGHSH and CDR2 LQKENI. CDR3 protein: CASSGDRLNTEAFF. CDR3 nucleotide sequence: TGTGCCAGCTCAGGGGACAGGTTGAACACTGAAGCTTTCTTT.

This chain uses TRBV7-9 with TRBJ2-3; tentative D call: TRBD2 (6 bases). Germline loops: CDR1 SEHNR, CDR2 FQNEAQ (reference sequence). The ends were cut back, 4 bases at V and 4 bases at J, with 12 bases in the middle. This CDR3 has 14 amino acids. The CDR3 DNA reads as TGTGCCAGCAGCTCCTCGACTAGAGCAGATACGCAGTATTTT. This sequence encodes CASSSSTRADTQYF.

V and J are TRBV23-1 and TRBJ1-3; D is ambiguous. TRBV23-1 is an ORF, with its function uncertain. V dropped 2 bases and J dropped 0 bases, with 11 bases sitting between them. The CDR3 is made up of 16 amino acids. Written as DNA, the CDR3 is TGCGCCAGCAGTCAAGGCAAGACCATCTCTGGAAACACCATATATTTT. Its translation: CASSQGKTISGNTIYF.

The chain combines TRBV5-1 with TRBJ2-1; D is unresolved. V was shortened by 4 bases and J by 6 bases, with 5 bases between the two germline ends. The CDR3 has 11 amino acids. Germline V CDR1 and CDR2: SGHRS, YFSETQ. CDR3: CASSRLNEQFF. The CDR3 DNA reads as TGCGCCAGCAGCCGGCTCAATGAGCAGTTCTTC.

A word on this clone: Different DNA sequences within this sample yield the same CDR3. This sequence joins TRBV18 and TRBJ1-1, with 10 bases that match TRBD1. Germline values: CDR1 KGHSH, CDR2 LQKENI. Trimming took 5 bases from V and 5 from J; bases not matched to a gene: 5. The CDR3 covers 14 residues. This CDR3 is CASSGDRGRTEAFF. CDR3 in DNA: TGTGCCAGCTCAGGCGACAGGGGGCGGACTGAAGCTTTCTTT.

The chain employs TRBV5-1 and TRBJ2-5; 9 positions match TRBD2. V lost 7 bases, J lost 2 bases, and 3 bases stayed unmatched. From germline, CDR1 is SGHRS and CDR2 YFSETQ. The CDR3 is made up of 13 amino acids. CDR3 region: CASEAGGQETQYF. Written as DNA, the CDR3 is TGCGCCAGCGAGGCGGGAGGGCAAGAGACCCAGTACTTC.

V is TRBV6-6 and J is TRBJ1-3; D is uncertain. The CDR3 contains 16 residues. V dropped 6 bases and J dropped 0 bases, with 15 bases sitting between them. The germline gives CDR1 MNHNY, CDR2 SVGAGI (reference sequence). CDR3 in amino acids: CASSAHGPRSGNTIYF. Written as DNA, the CDR3 is TGTGCCAGCAGCGCTCACGGGCCACGCTCTGGAAACACCATATATTTT.

Points on this clone: Other DNA sequences in this specimen translate into the identical CDR3. The V and J genes are TRBV7-6 and TRBJ2-3; D is ambiguous. This CDR3 comprises 12 residues. Germline V gene lookup returns CDR1 SGHVS and CDR2 FNYEAQ. The V gene lost 5 bases and the J gene lost 2 bases, with 5 bases spanning the gap. In DNA, the CDR3 is TGTGCCAGCAGCCCAAACACAGATACGCAGTATTTT. It specifies CASSPNTDTQYF.

The rearrangement joins TRBV7-9 to TRBJ2-7, with 7 positions matching TRBD1. CDR1 and CDR2 (germline): SEHNR, FQNEAQ (reference sequence). The CDR3 covers 17 residues. J gave up 0 bases and V 4 bases, and 12 bases lay outside the gene matches. CDR3 loop: CASSSPLHRGNSYEQYF. The CDR3 DNA reads as TGTGCCAGCAGCTCCCCCCTCCACAGGGGAAACTCCTACGAGCAGTACTTC.

The genes are TRBV19 and TRBJ2-7; 12 nucleotides line up with TRBD2. The CDR3 has 15 residues. The ends lost 5 bases at V and 3 bases at J; junction bases unmatched: 5. CDR1 is LNHDA, CDR2 SQIVND, per germline (reference sequence). CDR3 coding DNA: TGTGCCAGTAGTGCCCTGACTAGCGGGAGCTACGAGCAGTACTTC. This sequence encodes CASSALTSGSYEQYF.

The chain uses TRBV2 and TRBJ2-7, with TRBD2 identical over 13 bases. In germline, CDR1 is SNHLY, CDR2 FYNNEI. Losses at the gene ends were 8 bases for V and 6 bases for J; bases not matched to a gene: 7. This CDR3 has 14 amino acids. CDR3 nucleotides: TGTGCCAGCGGAGGACTAGCGGGAGATAGCGAGCAGTACTTC. This gives the protein CASGGLAGDSEQYF.

This rearrangement joins TRBV28 to TRBJ2-5; the D call may be TRBD1 or TRBD2 (5 bases each). The CDR3 sequence is 15 residues long. Per the germline V gene, CDR1 is MDHEN and CDR2 is SYDVKM. Between the trimmed V and J ends, which lost 0 bases and 6 bases, there was a span of 14 bases. The CDR3 sequence is CASSLWGDSRQTQYF. CDR3 nucleotides: TGTGCCAGCAGTTTATGGGGAGACAGCAGGCAGACCCAGTACTTC.